A single T cell receptor (beta chain) is shown here with its context. Germline CDR1 SGHNT, CDR2 YYREEE (reference sequence). The CDR3 extends over 15 amino acids. The germline V and J ends were trimmed by 1 base and 4 bases, with 12 bases remaining between them. This sample stems from a study of blood T cell repertoires in COVID-19. For the study at large: Samples representing acute and convalescent COVID-19 were sourced from the United States, Italy and Spain.

Source study methods: Counts of nucleated cells, estimated from reference gene primer amplification, were obtained. Assay: immunoSEQ multiplex PCR; the TCRdb copy retains only in-frame clones and omits some. Clone size and V and J calls were adopted from that table, with D and trimming inferred from the DNA. The sample carries 35,000 to 40,000 clones, about 88% recorded once. Material: peripheral blood. V usage is TRBV5-4 and J usage is TRBJ1-3; D not resolved. The source of this sequence is a man between 65 and 85 years old with active COVID-19. The CDR3: CASSLMMGGGNTIYF. In DNA, the CDR3 is TGTGCCAGCAGCTTGATGATGGGAGGCGGAAACACCATATATTTT. Full variable domain (missing parts from reference TRBV5-4 and TRBJ1-3): ETGVTQSPTHLIKTRGQQVTLRCSSQSGHNTVSWYQQALGQGPQFIFQYYREEENGRGNFPPRFSGLQFPNYSSELNVNALELDDSALYLCASSLMMGGGNTIYFGEGSWLTVV.